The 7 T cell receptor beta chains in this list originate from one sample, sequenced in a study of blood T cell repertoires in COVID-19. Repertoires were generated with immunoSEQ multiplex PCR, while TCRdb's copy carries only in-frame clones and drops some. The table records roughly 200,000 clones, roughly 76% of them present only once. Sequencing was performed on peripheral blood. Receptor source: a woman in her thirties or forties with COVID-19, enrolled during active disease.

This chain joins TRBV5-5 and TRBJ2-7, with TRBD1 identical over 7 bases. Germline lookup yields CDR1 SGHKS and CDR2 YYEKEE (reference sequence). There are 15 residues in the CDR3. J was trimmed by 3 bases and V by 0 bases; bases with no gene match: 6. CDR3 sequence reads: CASSLGGQAHYEQYV. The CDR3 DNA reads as TGTGCCAGCAGCTTGGGTGGACAGGCCCACTACGAGCAGTACGTC.

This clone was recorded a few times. The CDR3 spells CASSMSSSVYASGQPQHF. The CDR3 region has the DNA TGTGCCAGTAGTATGTCATCATCGGTTTATGCATCGGGTCAGCCCCAGCATTTT. J is TRBJ1-5 and V is TRBV19, with D uncertain. V was cut by 3 bases and J by 6 bases, with 24 bases left in between. Germline values: CDR1 LNHDA, CDR2 SQIVND (reference sequence). The CDR3 has 18 residues.

CDR3 nucleotides: TGTGCCTGGGGCATGACAGGGCCCACTGAAGCTTTCTTT. This encodes CAWGMTGPTEAFF. The chain combines TRBV30 with TRBJ1-1, with 7 bases matching TRBD1. Germline loops: CDR1 GTSNPN, CDR2 SVGIG (reference sequence). Trimming took 5 bases from V and 4 from J; bases not matched to a gene: 7. This CDR3 contains 13 residues.

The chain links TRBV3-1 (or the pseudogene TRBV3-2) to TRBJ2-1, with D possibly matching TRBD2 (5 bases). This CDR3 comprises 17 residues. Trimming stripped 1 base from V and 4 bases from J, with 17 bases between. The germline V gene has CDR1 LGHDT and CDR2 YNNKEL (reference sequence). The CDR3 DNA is TGTGCCAGCAGCCAAGGGACTTTCAAACTAAAATACAATGAGCAGTTCTTC. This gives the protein CASSQGTFKLKYNEQFF.

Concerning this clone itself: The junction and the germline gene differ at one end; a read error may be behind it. As DNA, the CDR3 is TGTGCCAGCTCACCAATGGCCGACTACCATGAGCAGTTCTTC. Residues: CASSPMADYHEQFF. The rearrangement joins TRBV18 to TRBJ2-1, with D perhaps TRBD2 (5 bases). The germline gives CDR1 KGHSH, CDR2 LQKENI. CDR3 length equals 14 residues.

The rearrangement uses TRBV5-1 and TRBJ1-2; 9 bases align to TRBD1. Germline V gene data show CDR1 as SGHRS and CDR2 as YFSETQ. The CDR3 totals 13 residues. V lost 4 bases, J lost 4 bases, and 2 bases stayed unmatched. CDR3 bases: TGCGCCAGCAGCCCGGGACAGGGCTATGGCTACACCTTC. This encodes CASSPGQGYGYTF.

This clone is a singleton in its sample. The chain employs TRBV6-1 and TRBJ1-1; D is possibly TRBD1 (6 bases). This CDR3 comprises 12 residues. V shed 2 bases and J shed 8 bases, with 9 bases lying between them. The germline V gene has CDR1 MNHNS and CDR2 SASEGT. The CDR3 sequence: CASSEPGTEAFF. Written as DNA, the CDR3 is TGTGCCAGCAGTGAACCCGGGACAGAAGCTTTCTTT.